This T cell receptor (beta chain) was identified in a study of shared clonotypes between healthy human individuals. Repertoires were generated with immunoSEQ multiplex PCR, while TCRdb's copy carries only in-frame clones and drops some. The sample shows 470,000 or so clones, around 73% of them seen only once. The CDR3 totals 15 residues. Trimming took 4 bases from V and 1 from J; bases not matched to a gene: 5. The V gene's germline CDR1 is SNHLY and CDR2 FYNNEI. The specimen sequenced was PBMCs. The chain has TRBV2 and TRBJ2-5, with 8 positions matching TRBD2. The TCR sequence derives from a woman aged 40-49 years in good health. Some clones in this sample may be carry-over from other donors' samples. The CDR3 DNA is TGTGCCAGCAGTGCCCTTCGGGGGGGCCAAGAGACCCAGTACTTC. The encoded protein is CASSALRGGQETQYF.